This T cell receptor beta chain was profiled in a study of graft-versus-host responses after intestinal transplantation. About the research overall: Recipients obtained multivisceral, liver-intestinal, or isolated intestinal transplants. Anti-thymocyte globulin was used for induction in all recipients, who then took tacrolimus and steroids for roughly three years. Regarding the study as a whole: Declining HvG levels early post-transplant were linked to peak circulating GvH clone levels.

On this clone itself: Antigen unknown.

V gave up 3 bases and J gave up 4 bases; unmatched junction bases: 9. The CDR3 is 16 amino acids. Per the germline V gene, CDR1 is LGHNA and CDR2 is YSLEER. Some clones are missing from TCRdb's copy, which holds only in-frame ones; the method was immunoSEQ multiplex PCR. The data show tens of thousands of clones, 90% to 95% seen once. This clonotype originated in a human donor who received an intestinal transplant. The sequences come from unstimulated CD8+ T cells sorted from spleen or lymph node cells, collected before intestinal transplant. The V call is TRBV4-3, the J call TRBJ2-1, with TRBD1 identical over 7 bases. CDR3 in amino acids: CASSHYPGTEYNEQFF. As DNA, the CDR3 is TGCGCCAGCAGCCACTACCCCGGGACAGAGTACAATGAGCAGTTCTTC.